These 8 T cell receptor beta chains originate from one sample sequenced in a study of human T cells and chemical hapten exposure. TCRdb reprocessed the RACE reads via MiXCR and lists one record per CDR3 protein. The table lists a few hundred thousand distinct CDR3 sequences, around 6% of them singletons, with over 5.5% in the top ten. Documented time point: patch test 2, 6 weeks after DPC sensitization. Stated treatment: therapeutic diphenylcyclopropenone sensitization with weekly scalp DPC. The sequencing used whole blood, collected in connection with sensitization to the hapten diphenylcyclopropenone (DPC). All receptors come from a woman between 18 and 29 years old with alopecia areata. Some clones in this sample may be carry-over from other donors' samples.

The V gene is TRBV12-3 or TRBV12-4, the J gene TRBJ2-5, with no clear D. The CDR3 extends over 13 amino acids. V was cut by 7 bases and J by 3 bases, with 12 bases left in between. This chain's CDR3 is CASNYHPKETQYF. The CDR3 DNA is TGTGCCAGCAATTACCACCCTAAAGAGACCCAGTACTTC.

This clonotype appeared many times. This rearrangement joins TRBV20-1 to TRBJ1-2, with 9 bases identical to TRBD1. The CDR3 is made up of 14 amino acids. With 6 bases clipped from V and 8 bases from J, the junction kept 13 bases outside the gene matches. CDR1 and CDR2 (germline): DFQATT, SNEGSKA (reference sequence). The CDR3 DNA reads as TGCAGTGCCATAGGGGACAGGGTATCGGAAGGCTACACCTTC. Its protein is CSAIGDRVSEGYTF.

This clonotype was detected only a few times. V gene TRBV20-1 combines with J gene TRBJ1-1; weak D call: TRBD1 (5 bases). The CDR3 length is 18 residues. V was shortened by 0 bases and J by 5 bases, with 25 bases between the two germline ends. CDR1 is DFQATT, CDR2 SNEGSKA, per germline (reference sequence). The CDR3 here is CSARDKREIGGWKTEAFF. CDR3 DNA sequence: TGCAGTGCTAGAGATAAGCGGGAGATCGGGGGTTGGAAAACTGAAGCTTTCTTT.

This clonotype was observed a few times. The chain recombines TRBV5-4 with TRBJ2-7; possible D gene TRBD1, 6 bases. Per the germline V gene, CDR1 is SGHNT and CDR2 is YYREEE (reference sequence). CDR3 length: 13 residues. The V end lost 4 bases, the J end lost 2 bases, and 10 bases lay between the germline ends. CDR3 coding DNA: TGTGCCAGCAGCGTTGACAGGACCTACGAGCAGTACTTC. This codes for CASSVDRTYEQYF.

This clonotype was detected ten times or more. The chain recombines TRBV29-1 with TRBJ2-1; 9 nucleotides line up with TRBD1. The CDR3 is 14 amino acids. The germline V gene has CDR1 SQVTM and CDR2 ANQGSEA. With 4 bases clipped from V and 4 bases from J, the junction kept 5 bases outside the gene matches. CDR3 sequence: CSVVTGGLYNEQFF. DNA for the CDR3: TGCAGCGTTGTCACAGGGGGCTTATACAATGAGCAGTTCTTC.

The rearrangement uses TRBV15 and TRBJ2-3; 9 bases align to TRBD2. The ends lost 3 bases at V and 6 bases at J; junction bases unmatched: 7. Germline V gives CDR1 LNHNV, CDR2 YYDKDF (reference sequence). The CDR3 spans 15 residues. The DNA of the CDR3 is TGTGCCACCAGCAGCTCCAGCGGGGGGTTGGATACGCAGTATTTT. Its translation is CATSSSSGGLDTQYF. The variable domain in full, with the rest retrieved from reference TRBV15 and TRBJ2-3, is DAMVIQNPRYQVTQFGKPVTLSCSQTLNHNVMYWYQQKSSQAPKLLFHYYDKDFNNEADTPDNFQSRRPNTSFCFLDIRSPGLGDTAMYLCATSSSSGGLDTQYFGPGTRLTVL.

This clonotype was seen only a few times. The J gene is TRBJ1-5, the V gene TRBV2, with no clear D. This CDR3 has 14 residues. Trimming left V 10 bases short and J 0 bases short, with 13 bases between. Per germline, CDR1 SNHLY and CDR2 FYNNEI. Written as DNA, the CDR3 is TGTGCCACCAAGGACGGATATAGCAATCAGCCCCAGCATTTT. Translating gives CATKDGYSNQPQHF. Based on the CDR3 plus reference TRBV2 and TRBJ1-5, the full variable domain is EPEVTQTPSHQVTQMGQEVILRCVPISNHLYFYWYRQILGQKVEFLVSFYNNEISEKSEIFDDQFSVERPDGSNFTLKIRSTKLEDSAMYFCATKDGYSNQPQHFGDGTRLSIL.

This clonotype occurred many times. The chain couples TRBV6-6 to TRBJ2-7; D perhaps matches TRBD1 (6 bases). The CDR3 is made up of 15 amino acids. The germline V gene encodes CDR1 MNHNY and CDR2 SVGAGI (reference sequence). Deletions cut 6 bases from V and 3 bases from J, with 18 bases between. The CDR3 reads CASSHTQGRGYEQYF. The CDR3, as DNA: TGTGCCAGCAGCCATACACAGGGACGGGGCTACGAGCAGTACTTC.